Below are 28 T cell receptor beta chains sequenced from a single sample in a study of human CD8 memory T cell subsets. Researchers made TCR beta libraries via UMI-labeled 5' RACE. After re-calling the 5' RACE reads, TCRdb lists one entry per CDR3 protein, DNA absent. The repertoire table contains more than 15,000 distinct CDR3 sequences. The sequenced material came from CD8+ stem-like memory T cells (TSCM and TCM) sorted from PBMCs. The subset is: stem-like memory CD8 T cells (TSTEM), CCR7+ PD-1- TIGIT-. These receptors all come from a human donor in good health.

This chain links TRBV4-1 with TRBJ1-4. Germline CDR1 reads MGHRA; CDR2 reads YSYEKL. CDR3 size: 17 residues. The CDR3 loop is CASSQVIDVGQNEKLFF.

In terms of frequency, this clonotype is medium-sized (0.01 to 0.1%). The chain joins TRBV29-1 to TRBJ2-5; without DNA, the TCRdb call of TRBD2 cannot be checked. Germline values: CDR1 SQVTM, CDR2 ANQGSEA. The CDR3 is made up of 13 amino acids. The chain's CDR3 is CSGTTGLGETQYF.

The chain links TRBV7-2 to TRBJ2-2; checking the TCRdb D call of TRBD1 is not possible without DNA. The CDR3 consists of 14 residues. Germline loops: CDR1 SGHTA, CDR2 FQGNSA. Here the CDR3 reads CASTLTGGSGELFF.

This chain connects TRBV7-8 to TRBJ1-4; the TCRdb call, TRBD1, lacks DNA for checking. Germline V lookup: CDR1 SGHVS, CDR2 FQNEAQ. The CDR3 consists of 16 residues. The CDR3: CASSLGDRPRGEKLFF.

The chain links TRBV29-1 to TRBJ2-5; the D call from TCRdb, TRBD1, cannot be confirmed without DNA. CDR1 and CDR2 (germline): SQVTM, ANQGSEA. This CDR3 is 11 amino acids long. CDR3 sequence reads: CSGGGQETQYF.

The chain has TRBV20-1 and TRBJ2-7. The CDR3 is made up of 13 amino acids. Germline V CDR1 and CDR2: DFQATT, SNEGSKA (reference sequence). CDR3 in amino acids: CSASGSEAYEQYF.

The chain links TRBV7-6 to TRBJ2-5. CDR1 is SGHVS and CDR2 is FNYEAQ in the germline V gene. CDR3 length: 12 amino acids. The chain's CDR3 is CASSSSWETQYF.

The J gene is TRBJ1-2, the V gene TRBV5-1; no DNA is available, so the TRBD1 call from TCRdb remains unchecked. CDR3 length equals 12 residues. The V gene's germline CDR1 is SGHRS and CDR2 YFSETQ. CDR3 loop: CASSLASGGYTF.

The chain combines TRBV28 with TRBJ2-1; without DNA, the TCRdb call of TRBD2 cannot be checked. The germline CDR1 and CDR2 sequences are MDHEN and SYDVKM. The CDR3 extends over 15 amino acids. The CDR3 is CASSLGGRALDEQFF.

Judged by frequency, this clonotype is medium-sized. V usage is TRBV14 and J usage is TRBJ2-3; TCRdb's D call of TRBD2 is untestable without DNA. This CDR3 is 14 amino acids long. Germline V gives CDR1 SGHDN, CDR2 FVKESK. The chain's CDR3 is CASSPFGEADTQYF.

This chain uses TRBV9 with TRBJ2-5; absent DNA, TCRdb's TRBD2 call cannot be checked. The V gene's germline CDR1 is SGDLS and CDR2 YYNGEE. This CDR3 comprises 17 residues. CDR3 amino acids: CASSLPPKTSGQETQYF.

The chain uses TRBV19 and TRBJ2-1; TCRdb lists TRBD1, though no DNA is available to test this call. Per the germline V gene, CDR1 is LNHDA and CDR2 is SQIVND (reference sequence). The CDR3 totals 14 residues. CDR3 residues: CASSDSPLYNEQFF.

The genes are TRBV20-1 and TRBJ2-3; the D gene TCRdb calls, TRBD2, cannot be checked with no DNA. CDR1 is DFQATT and CDR2 is SNEGSKA in the germline V gene (reference sequence). The CDR3 contains 17 residues. CDR3 sequence reads: CSAAGLAGDTTGDTQYF.

This chain connects TRBV28 to TRBJ2-7; TCRdb indicates TRBD1, and absent DNA this call remains unverified. Germline-derived CDR1 and CDR2 are MDHEN and SYDVKM. The CDR3 is 15 residues long. CDR3 sequence reads: CASSLGQELSYEQYF.

In terms of frequency, this clonotype is medium-sized. The genes are TRBV21-1 and TRBJ1-2. TRBV21-1 is an annotated pseudogene. CDR3 size: 18 residues. Here the CDR3 reads CASSKLPFPVLANYGYTF.

The chain uses TRBV7-9 and TRBJ1-5; with no DNA, the TCRdb D assignment of TRBD1 cannot be verified. The CDR3 loop spans 14 amino acids. Looked up from germline, CDR1 is SEHNR and CDR2 is FQNEAQ (reference sequence). CDR3 residues: CASSQQGELQPQHF.

This chain joins TRBV5-6 and TRBJ1-1; as DNA is missing, the TRBD1 call by TCRdb cannot be tested. The CDR3 totals 15 residues. Germline CDR1 reads SGHDT; CDR2 reads YYEEEE. This CDR3 reads CASSLEDSTNTEAFF.

V and J are TRBV5-1 and TRBJ2-7; TCRdb lists TRBD2, though no DNA is available to test this call. The germline gives CDR1 SGHRS, CDR2 YFSETQ. CDR3 size: 16 residues. CDR3 residues: CASSLPRTADPYEQYF.

According to its frequency, this clonotype is medium-sized. CDR3 residues: CSVDDREDYGYTF. This chain joins TRBV29-1 and TRBJ1-2. From germline, CDR1 is SQVTM and CDR2 ANQGSEA. The CDR3 consists of 13 residues.

The V gene is TRBV4-1, the J gene TRBJ2-1; the D call from TCRdb, TRBD2, cannot be confirmed without DNA. CDR3 size: 16 residues. The germline V gene encodes CDR1 MGHRA and CDR2 YSYEKL. The CDR3 loop is CASSQVASGGYNEQFF.

The chain joins TRBV6-5 to TRBJ2-2; without DNA, the TCRdb call of TRBD2 cannot be checked. CDR3 length: 15 amino acids. Germline V lookup: CDR1 MNHEY, CDR2 SVGAGI. This chain's CDR3 is CASNPSGGYTGELFF.

Measured by frequency, this clonotype is medium-sized. The V gene is TRBV6-2 or TRBV6-3, the J gene TRBJ2-1; TCRdb reports TRBD1, a call that lacks DNA to check it against. The CDR3 consists of 13 residues. Germline CDR1 MNHEY, CDR2 SVGEGT. CDR3 in amino acids: CASSTGPYNEQFF.

The gene calls are TRBV12-3 or TRBV12-4 and TRBJ1-1. The CDR3 totals 12 residues. The CDR3 reads CASTYWETEAFF.

J is TRBJ2-5 and V is TRBV20-1; there is no DNA to check the TCRdb D call of TRBD2. From germline, CDR1 is DFQATT and CDR2 SNEGSKA (reference sequence). This CDR3 has 16 amino acids. The CDR3 sequence: CSAPVSGREYQETQYF.

This chain connects TRBV21-1 to TRBJ1-1. TRBV21-1 is a recognized pseudogene. The CDR3 contains 16 residues. CDR3 region: CASSKGYERKTTEAFF.

This chain links TRBV6-1 with TRBJ1-4. This CDR3 region has 15 residues. The V gene's germline CDR1 is MNHNS and CDR2 SASEGT. CDR3: CASSDRQDPNEKLFF.

This chain joins TRBV7-9 and TRBJ2-2; there is no DNA to check the TCRdb D call of TRBD1. The CDR3 spans 17 residues. Germline CDR1 reads SEHNR; CDR2 reads FQNEAQ (reference sequence). The CDR3 sequence: CASSSRPLESDTGELFF.

The chain links TRBV10-3 to TRBJ2-3; TCRdb calls TRBD1, which cannot be checked without DNA. The CDR3 has 16 residues. CDR1 and CDR2 from the germline V gene are ENHRY and SYGVKD. The CDR3 region is CAISEGGGQITDTQYF.